This TCR beta chain was recovered during a study of long-term antiretroviral therapy in people with HIV. Study summary: A decade or so separates the oldest specimens from the later 2015 immediate-ART recommendation. Overall study results and limits: Specimen acquisition occurred between the mid-2000s and the late 2010s, potentially under older ART regimens. HIV repertoires showed narrower CDR3 length ranges than controls.

Comment on this clone: What it binds is unknown.

J gave up 6 bases and V 6 bases, and 1 base lay outside the gene matches. This CDR3 is built from 12 residues. Germline values: CDR1 MNHEY, CDR2 SVGAGI. They ran version v3.0 of the immunoSEQ assay at survey level. Each sample aimed for about 35,000-50,000 sequenced T-cell genomes. TCRdb keeps only in-frame clones here, not all; method: immunoSEQ multiplex PCR. The profile shows fewer than 25,000 clones, about 91% of them singletons. The specimen comprised unsorted PBMCs, sampled 1.8 years before starting antiretroviral therapy. The V call is TRBV6-5, the J call TRBJ2-2; 7 nucleotides agree with TRBD1. This TCR derives from a man aged 45-65 years with HIV. The CDR3 loop reads CASSQGAGELFF. Here the CDR3 DNA reads TGTGCCAGCAGCCAGGGGGCCGGGGAGCTGTTTTTT.